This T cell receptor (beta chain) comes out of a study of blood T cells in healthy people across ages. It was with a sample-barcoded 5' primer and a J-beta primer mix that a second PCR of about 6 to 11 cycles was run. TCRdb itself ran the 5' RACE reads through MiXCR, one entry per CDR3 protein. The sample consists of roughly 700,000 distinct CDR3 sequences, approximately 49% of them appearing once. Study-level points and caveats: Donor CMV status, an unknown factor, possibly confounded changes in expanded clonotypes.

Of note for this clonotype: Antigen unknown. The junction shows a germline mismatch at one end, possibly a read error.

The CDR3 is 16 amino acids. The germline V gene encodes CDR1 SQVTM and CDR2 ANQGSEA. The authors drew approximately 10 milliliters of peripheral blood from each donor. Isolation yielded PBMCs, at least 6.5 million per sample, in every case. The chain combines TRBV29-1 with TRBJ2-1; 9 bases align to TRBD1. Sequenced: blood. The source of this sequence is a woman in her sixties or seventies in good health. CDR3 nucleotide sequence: TGCAGCGTTGAAGGACCCGGGACAGGGTCCTACAATGAGCAGAACTTC. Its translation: CSVEGPGTGSYNEQNF.